Listed below are T cell receptor beta chains from one sample, sequenced in a study of coeliac disease. Produced via immunoSEQ multiplex PCR; TCRdb's table is partial and in-frame only. The sample has some 8,900 clones, 67% seen once; the top ten hold 20%. Source material: lamina propria lymphocytes from the gut. Receptors were obtained from a woman aged 55-75 years with celiac disease. CDR3s include the opening cysteine and the closing phenylalanine or tryptophan. D genes are given only for firm matches. Size is stated for part of the rows, as once, few or many counts, or as a class when the clone is expanded.

clone_size,j_call,v_call,d_call,cdr3_nt,cdr3_aa
NA,TRBJ2-5,TRBV6-6,NA,TGTGCCAGCAGTTACGGGGACAAGGGGACCCAGTACTTC,CASSYGDKGTQYF
few,TRBJ2-5,TRBV29-1,TRBD1,TGCAGCGTTGATCGAGGCAGGGGGCAGGAGACCCAGTACTTC,CSVDRGRGQETQYF
few,TRBJ1-1,TRBV5-4,NA,TGTGCCAGCAGCTTGGGACAAGGAATGAACACTGAAGCTTTCTTT,CASSLGQGMNTEAFF
NA,TRBJ2-3,TRBV18,NA,TGTGCCAGCTCCCGACAGGCCGGTAGCACAGATACGCAGTATTTT,CASSRQAGSTDTQYF
NA,TRBJ2-7,TRBV6-5,TRBD2,TGTGCCAGCAGCTCAGCGGGGGGCTGGAACGAGCAGTACTTC,CASSSAGGWNEQYF
NA,TRBJ2-7,TRBV5-1,NA,TGCGCCAGCAGCCAGGACAGTTCGTACGAGCAGTACTTC,CASSQDSSYEQYF
few,TRBJ2-5,TRBV2,NA,TGTGCCAGCAGTTCAGAAGAGACCCAGTACTTC,CASSSEETQYF
NA,TRBJ2-1,TRBV19,TRBD1,TGTGCCACTAGGTTGGACAGGGGACTTCGTGAGCAGTTCTTC,CATRLDRGLREQFF
NA,TRBJ1-4,TRBV2,NA,TGTGCCAGCATCCAGACTGACGCAACTAATGAAAAACTGTTTTTT,CASIQTDATNEKLFF
NA,TRBJ1-2,TRBV7-3,TRBD1,TGTGCCAGCAGCTTAAGCCCCGGAGGGGGCGTATCCGCCTATGGCTACACCTTC,CASSLSPGGGVSAYGYTF
NA,TRBJ1-1,TRBV7-9,TRBD1,TGTGCCAGCAGCACACAGGGGGCCACTGAAGCTTTCTTT,CASSTQGATEAFF
NA,TRBJ1-2,TRBV5-4,NA,TGTGCCAGCAGCACCGACAGCTATGGCTACACCTTC,CASSTDSYGYTF
NA,TRBJ2-1,TRBV6-4,NA,TGTGCCAGCAGTGATGTTGGCCTTACCAATGAGCAGTTCTTC,CASSDVGLTNEQFF
few,TRBJ1-1,TRBV5-1,TRBD1,TGCGCCAGCAGCCCGGACAGGGTCGGCTTGGCTTTCTTT,CASSPDRVGLAFF
NA,TRBJ2-2,TRBV27,TRBD2,TGTGCCAGCAGGGAACTAGCGGGAGGAGCAACCACCGGGGAGCTGTTTTTT,CASRELAGGATTGELFF
NA,TRBJ2-7,TRBV13,TRBD1,TGTGCCAGCAGCGCCCGTCCCGACAGGGGCTACGAGCAGTACTTC,CASSARPDRGYEQYF
NA,TRBJ2-1,TRBV9,TRBD1,TGTGCCAGCAGCCCCCGGGACAGAGCTTACAATGAGCAGTTCTTC,CASSPRDRAYNEQFF
once,TRBJ1-2,TRBV18,TRBD1,TGTGCCAGCTCACCCGGACAGGGGGTTCGGTATGGCTACACCTTC,CASSPGQGVRYGYTF
NA,TRBJ1-2,TRBV2,NA,TGTGCCAGCAGTGGGGCAGGCCGGTATGGCTACACCTTC,CASSGAGRYGYTF
few,TRBJ1-1,TRBV28,TRBD1,TGTGCCAGCAGCAAAGCAGGGACAGGGGATGAAGCTTTCTTT,CASSKAGTGDEAFF
NA,TRBJ1-1,TRBV30,NA,TGTGCCTGGGAGAGAGATGAAGCTTTCTTT,CAWERDEAFF
NA,TRBJ2-7,TRBV28,NA,TGTGCCAGCAGTTTTTACAGGGAGCAGTACTTC,CASSFYREQYF
few,TRBJ2-7,TRBV5-4,TRBD2,TGTGCCAGCAGCCACGGCGGGGGTCCGGAGGACTTC,CASSHGGGPEDF
NA,TRBJ1-1,TRBV11-2,NA,TGTGCCAGCAGCCACCCGGGGGGGCTTACTGAAGCTTTCTTT,CASSHPGGLTEAFF
few,TRBJ2-5,TRBV9,TRBD2,TGTGCCAGCAGCGTGAGCGGGGGGGCTGTCGAGACCCAGTACTTC,CASSVSGGAVETQYF
NA,TRBJ2-1,TRBV7-2,TRBD2,TGTGCCAGCAGTCCGAGACTAGCCCTCGTTGGGCAGTTCTTC,CASSPRLALVGQFF
once,TRBJ1-4,TRBV29-1,NA,TGCAGCGTTCCTAGTCAGGGAGGAGAAAAACTGTTTTTT,CSVPSQGGEKLFF
NA,TRBJ2-5,TRBV6-1,NA,TGTGCCAGCAGTGAGACCCGGGGAGAGACCCAGTACTTC,CASSETRGETQYF
few,TRBJ2-7,TRBV7-9,TRBD1,TGTGCCAGCAGCCGAGGGACAGGGGGCTTCAGCTACGAGCAGTACTTC,CASSRGTGGFSYEQYF
NA,TRBJ1-5,TRBV4-1,NA,TGCGCCAGCAGCCAAGTTACCGGGGTGGGGAATCAGCCCCAGCATTTT,CASSQVTGVGNQPQHF
NA,TRBJ1-2,TRBV28,NA,TGTGCCATCGCTCTGGGGTGGGGCAACTATGGCTACACCTTC,CAIALGWGNYGYTF
NA,TRBJ2-2,TRBV18,NA,TGTGCCAGCTCACCAGCAGCAGCGTACGGGGAGCTGTTTTTT,CASSPAAAYGELFF
few,TRBJ1-6,TRBV7-9,NA,TGTGCCAGCAGCTTAAAAGTGGGCGCGGGTTCACCCCTCCACTTT,CASSLKVGAGSPLHF
NA,TRBJ2-5,TRBV7-9,NA,TGTGCCAGCAGCTTAGCTGGAGCGGGCTCCCAAGAGACCCAGTACTTC,CASSLAGAGSQETQYF
NA,TRBJ2-1,TRBV5-5,TRBD1,TGTGCCAGCAGCCTCCGGGACAGGACATACAATGAGCAGTTCTTC,CASSLRDRTYNEQFF
once,TRBJ2-3,TRBV5-4,TRBD2,TGTGCCAGCAGGGTAGCGGGGCTGAGCACAGATACGCAGTATTTT,CASRVAGLSTDTQYF